The clone carrying this T cell receptor beta chain was observed a few times. Its specificity is not known. These data come from a study of regulatory T cells in long-lasting Graves disease. In the study overall: Graves' patients who were just diagnosed had used antithyroid drugs for under 3 months. Study-level results: The study found TRBV28, TRBJ1-2 and TRBJ2-5 favored in persistent disease.

Relying on iRepertoire HTBI primers and Arm-PCR of CDR3 regions, the team built TCR beta libraries. MiXCR, run by TCRdb on the multiplex PCR reads, gives a single entry per CDR3 protein. The table includes about 210,000 distinct CDR3 sequences, approximately 18% detected once. The CDR3 has 14 amino acids. The V end lost 5 bases, the J end lost 1 base, and 10 bases lay between the germline ends. CDR1 KGHDR and CDR2 SFDVKD come from the germline V gene. Noted time point: newly diagnosed GD, antithyroid drugs for less than 3 months. PBMC-derived RNA was used for the TCR library. This sample also appeared in a second study, on T cells in Graves' hyperthyroidism and ophthalmopathy. As that study records: Clinical symptoms, serum thyroxine and TRAb, thyroid ultrasound and orbital computed tomography were used for the diagnoses.

V is TRBV24-1 and J is TRBJ1-1, with D tentatively TRBD1 (6 bases). Here the sequenced sample was peripheral blood mononuclear cells (PBMCs), taken at new diagnosis, from a patient treated with antithyroid drugs. The TCR sequence derives from a woman in her thirties with Graves disease. The DNA for the CDR3 is TGTGCCACCAGTGCGGGGGGCTCGAACACTGAAGCTTTCTTT. Its protein is CATSAGGSNTEAFF.